This entry features one T cell receptor beta chain sequence. The data stem from a study of blood T cell repertoires in COVID-19. Only in-frame clones appear in the TCRdb table, and some are missing; sequencing was by immunoSEQ multiplex PCR. Seen here are 190,000 or so clones, roughly 94% observed once, and the top ten hold 0.76%. V lost 0 bases to trimming and J lost 4 bases, with 7 bases between them. CDR1 MNHNY and CDR2 SVGAGI come from the germline V gene (reference sequence). The CDR3 is 13 amino acids. The J gene is TRBJ2-7, the V gene TRBV6-6; no definite D call. The receptor comes from a man aged 25-45 years with COVID-19, enrolled during active disease. What was sequenced was peripheral blood. CDR3 sequence (DNA): TGTGCCAGCAGTTACTCGGCAGTTTACGAGCAGTACTTC. Its protein product is CASSYSAVYEQYF.